The entry that follows covers one TCR beta chain sequence. No antigen is known for it. Germline CDR1 reads LNHDA; CDR2 reads SQIVND (reference sequence). CDR3 size: 15 residues. The V gene end was trimmed by 7 bases and the J gene end by 0 bases; junction bases not matched to a gene: 5. The data were obtained in a study of T cell responses to AZD1222 COVID-19 vaccine. Study-level findings and limits: Only after the peak T cell response were repertoires sampled. The donor group comprised mostly white British people and more females; the analysis possibly underestimated clonal diversity. Spike-wide coverage was observed for vaccine-associated CD4 TCRs, with dominant responses at 160-218 and 743-854.

Libraries were prepared by immunoSEQ multiplex PCR; TCRdb keeps only in-frame clonotypes and omits some of them. Here the sample spans 140,000 to 150,000 clones, 80% to 90% being singletons. This TCR was sampled from an adult in good health. The gene calls are TRBV19 and TRBJ1-1; 10 nucleotides agree with TRBD1. Sequenced here: peripheral blood, sampled on day 0 of AZD1222 vaccination. The CDR3 loop reads CASTLGQGLNTEAFF. CDR3 sequence (DNA): TGTGCCAGTACCCTGGGACAGGGGTTGAACACTGAAGCTTTCTTT.